The clone carrying this TCR beta chain was found many times. Its antigen is not known. Libraries for naive CD8 T cells, which were made from approximately 20,000 to 980,000 sorted cells, drew on 10%, 30% or 50% of the RNA. Naive CD8 T cells were sorted, and the gate applied was CD8+CD4-CCR7+CD45RA+. These data belong to a study of molecular identifiers for immune sequencing clone quantification. Study results and limitations: Whereas naive cells kept under 1% of molecules in clones above 20 RNA copies, such clones held over 99% in effectors.

CDR1 is SNHLY, CDR2 FYNNEI, per germline. V lost 4 bases, J lost 4 bases, and 11 bases stayed unmatched. CDR3 length equals 17 residues. Bulk TCR library preparation followed previously described methods with listed TCR primers. MiXCR was run by TCRdb on the PCR reads, yielding one entry per CDR3 protein. The sample lists hundreds of thousands of distinct CDR3 sequences, around 25% occurring once. The clonotype was recovered from a human donor in good health. Some libraries in this study had Jurkat cell RNA spiked in. This chain connects TRBV2 to TRBJ2-3; 10 bases match TRBD2. The sequenced sample was naive CD8+ T cells from blood, with Jurkat cell RNA spiked in. Subset reported: FACS-sorted CD8+CD4-CCR7+CD45RA+ naive T cells. The DNA for the CDR3 is TGTGCCAGCAGTGTGAGCGGGAGGGCCCAATTGTCAGATACGCAGTATTTT. It translates to CASSVSGRAQLSDTQYF.